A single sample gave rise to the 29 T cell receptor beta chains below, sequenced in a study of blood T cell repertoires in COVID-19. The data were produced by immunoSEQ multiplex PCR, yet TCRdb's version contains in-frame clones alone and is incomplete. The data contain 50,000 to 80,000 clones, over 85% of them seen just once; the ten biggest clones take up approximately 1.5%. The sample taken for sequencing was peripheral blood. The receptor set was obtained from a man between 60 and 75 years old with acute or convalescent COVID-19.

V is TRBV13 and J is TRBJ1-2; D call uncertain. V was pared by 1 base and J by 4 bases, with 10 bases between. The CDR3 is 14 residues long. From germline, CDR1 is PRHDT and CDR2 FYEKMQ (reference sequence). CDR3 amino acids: CASSLAGEGYGYTF. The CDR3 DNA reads TGTGCCAGCAGCTTAGCAGGCGAGGGCTATGGCTACACCTTC.

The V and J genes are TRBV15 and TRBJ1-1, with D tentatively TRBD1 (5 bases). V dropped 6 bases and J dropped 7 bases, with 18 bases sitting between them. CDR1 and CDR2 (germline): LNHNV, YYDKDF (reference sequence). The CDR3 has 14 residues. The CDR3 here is CATRGGVAPREAFF. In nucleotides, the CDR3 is TGTGCCACCAGGGGGGGGGTCGCGCCCCGTGAAGCTTTCTTT.

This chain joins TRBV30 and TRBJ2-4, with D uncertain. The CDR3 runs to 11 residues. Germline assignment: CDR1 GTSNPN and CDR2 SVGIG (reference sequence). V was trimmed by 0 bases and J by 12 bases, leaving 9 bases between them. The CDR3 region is CAWSVQTTQYF. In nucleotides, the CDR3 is TGTGCCTGGAGTGTGCAGACAACTCAGTACTTC.

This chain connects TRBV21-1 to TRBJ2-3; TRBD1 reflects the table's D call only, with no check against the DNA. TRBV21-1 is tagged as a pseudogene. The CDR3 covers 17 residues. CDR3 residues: CASSKRSTGPIQNTQYF. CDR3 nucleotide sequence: TGTGCCAGCAGCAAACGCAGCACAGGCCCCATCCAGAATACGCAGTATTTT.

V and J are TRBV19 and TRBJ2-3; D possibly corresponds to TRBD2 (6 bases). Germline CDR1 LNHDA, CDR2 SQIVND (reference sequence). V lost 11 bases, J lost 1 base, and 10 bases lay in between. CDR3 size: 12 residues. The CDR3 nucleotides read TGTGCCTCAAGGAGGGGCACAGATACGCAGTATTTT. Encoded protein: CASRRGTDTQYF.

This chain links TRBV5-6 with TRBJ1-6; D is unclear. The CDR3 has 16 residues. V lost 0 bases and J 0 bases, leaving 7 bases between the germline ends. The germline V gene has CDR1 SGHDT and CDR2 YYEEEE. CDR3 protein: CASSLGAFSYNSPLHF. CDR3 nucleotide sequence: TGTGCCAGCAGCTTGGGGGCGTTCTCCTATAATTCACCCCTCCACTTT.

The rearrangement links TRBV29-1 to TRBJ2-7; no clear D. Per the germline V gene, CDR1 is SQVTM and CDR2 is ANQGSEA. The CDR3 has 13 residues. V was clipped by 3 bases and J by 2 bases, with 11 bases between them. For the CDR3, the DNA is TGCAGCGTTGAGGCAGACTTCGCCTACGAGCAGTACTTC. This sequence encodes CSVEADFAYEQYF.

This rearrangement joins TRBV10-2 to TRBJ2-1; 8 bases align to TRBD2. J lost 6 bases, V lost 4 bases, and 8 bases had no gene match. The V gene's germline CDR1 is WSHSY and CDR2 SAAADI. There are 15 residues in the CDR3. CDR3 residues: CASSGSLGTSNEQFF. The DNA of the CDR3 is TGCGCCAGCAGTGGATCTCTCGGGACTAGCAATGAGCAGTTCTTC.

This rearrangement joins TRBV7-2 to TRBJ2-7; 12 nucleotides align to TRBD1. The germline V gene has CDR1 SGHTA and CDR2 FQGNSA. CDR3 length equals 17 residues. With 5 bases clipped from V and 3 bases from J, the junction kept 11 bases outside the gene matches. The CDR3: CASSLGQGANIFYEQYF. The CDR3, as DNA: TGTGCCAGCAGCCTGGGACAGGGGGCGAATATTTTCTACGAGCAGTACTTC.

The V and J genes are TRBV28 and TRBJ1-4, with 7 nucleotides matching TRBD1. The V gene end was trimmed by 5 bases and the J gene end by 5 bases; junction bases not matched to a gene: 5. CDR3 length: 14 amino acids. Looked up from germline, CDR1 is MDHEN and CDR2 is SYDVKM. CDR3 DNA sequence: TGTGCCAGCAGTAAAGGGGGCGCGAATGAAAAACTGTTTTTT. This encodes CASSKGGANEKLFF.

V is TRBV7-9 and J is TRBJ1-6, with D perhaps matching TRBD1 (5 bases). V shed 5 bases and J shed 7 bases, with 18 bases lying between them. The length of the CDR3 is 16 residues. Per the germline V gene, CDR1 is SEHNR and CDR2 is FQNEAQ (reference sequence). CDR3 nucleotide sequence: TGTGCCAGCAGCCGTTCGGGGGACGCGGGAAATTCACCCCTCCACTTT. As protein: CASSRSGDAGNSPLHF.

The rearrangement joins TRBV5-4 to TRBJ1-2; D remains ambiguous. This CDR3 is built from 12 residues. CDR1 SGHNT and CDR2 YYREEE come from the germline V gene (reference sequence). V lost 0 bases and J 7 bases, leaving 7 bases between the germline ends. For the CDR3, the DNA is TGTGCCAGCAGCTTGGTTTCGGGTGGCTACACCTTC. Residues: CASSLVSGGYTF. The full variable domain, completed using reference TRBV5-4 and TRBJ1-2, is ETGVTQSPTHLIKTRGQQVTLRCSSQSGHNTVSWYQQALGQGPQFIFQYYREEENGRGNFPPRFSGLQFPNYSSELNVNALELDDSALYLCASSLVSGGYTFGSGTRLTVV.

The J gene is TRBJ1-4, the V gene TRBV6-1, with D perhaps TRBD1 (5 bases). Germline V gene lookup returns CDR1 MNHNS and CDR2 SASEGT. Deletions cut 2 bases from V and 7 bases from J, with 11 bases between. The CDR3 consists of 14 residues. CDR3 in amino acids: CASSEWRQTEKLFF. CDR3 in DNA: TGTGCCAGCAGTGAATGGCGACAGACTGAAAAACTGTTTTTT.

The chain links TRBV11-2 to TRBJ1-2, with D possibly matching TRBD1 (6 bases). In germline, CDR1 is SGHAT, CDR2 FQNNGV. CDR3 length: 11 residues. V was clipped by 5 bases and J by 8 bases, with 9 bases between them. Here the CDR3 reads CASSPGQGYTF. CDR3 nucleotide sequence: TGTGCCAGCAGCCCGGGACAAGGCTACACCTTC.

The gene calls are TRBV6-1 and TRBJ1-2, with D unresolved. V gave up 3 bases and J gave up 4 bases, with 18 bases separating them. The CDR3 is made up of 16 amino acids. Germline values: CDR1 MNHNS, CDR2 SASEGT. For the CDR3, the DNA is TGTGCCAGCAGTGACGGGAGAGGGCTTAAATTCTATGGCTACACCTTC. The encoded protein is CASSDGRGLKFYGYTF.

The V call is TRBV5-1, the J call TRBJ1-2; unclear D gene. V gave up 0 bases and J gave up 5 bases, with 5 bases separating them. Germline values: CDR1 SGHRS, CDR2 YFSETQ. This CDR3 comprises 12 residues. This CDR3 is CASSLGLYGYTF. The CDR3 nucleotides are TGCGCCAGCAGCTTGGGGCTTTATGGCTACACCTTC. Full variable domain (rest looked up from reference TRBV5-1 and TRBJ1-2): KAGVTQTPRYLIKTRGQQVTLSCSPISGHRSVSWYQQTPGQGLQFLFEYFSETQRNKGNFPGRFSGRQFSNSRSEMNVSTLELGDSALYLCASSLGLYGYTFGSGTRLTVV.

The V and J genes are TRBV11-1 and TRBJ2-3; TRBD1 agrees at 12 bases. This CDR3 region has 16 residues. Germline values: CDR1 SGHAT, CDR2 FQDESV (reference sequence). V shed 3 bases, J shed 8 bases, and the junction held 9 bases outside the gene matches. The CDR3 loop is CASSFPGQGADGTQYF. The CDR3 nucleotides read TGTGCCAGCAGCTTTCCGGGACAGGGGGCGGACGGTACGCAGTATTTT.

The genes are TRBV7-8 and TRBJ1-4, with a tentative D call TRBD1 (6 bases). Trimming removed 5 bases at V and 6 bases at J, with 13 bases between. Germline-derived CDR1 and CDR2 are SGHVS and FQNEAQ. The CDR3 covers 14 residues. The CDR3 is CASSPGTRDEKLFF. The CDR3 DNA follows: TGTGCCAGCAGCCCAGGGACAAGGGATGAAAAACTGTTTTTT.

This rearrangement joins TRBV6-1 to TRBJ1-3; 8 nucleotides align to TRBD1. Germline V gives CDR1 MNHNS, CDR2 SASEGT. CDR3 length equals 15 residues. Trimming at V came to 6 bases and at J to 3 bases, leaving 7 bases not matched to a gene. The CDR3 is CASSRGQMGGNTIYF. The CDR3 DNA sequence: TGTGCCAGCAGCAGGGGGCAGATGGGTGGAAACACCATATATTTT.

The CDR3 sequence: CASSNRGIQETQYF. In nucleotides, the CDR3 is TGCGCCAGCAGCAACAGGGGAATCCAAGAGACCCAGTACTTC. V gene TRBV5-1 combines with J gene TRBJ2-5; 7 positions agree with TRBD1. CDR1 SGHRS and CDR2 YFSETQ come from the germline V gene. This CDR3 has 14 residues. V trimming: 4 bases; J trimming: 1 base; junction bases outside the gene matches: 4.

The chain's CDR3 is CASSRGQTAETQYF. The CDR3 nucleotides are TGTGCCAGCAGCCGGGGACAGACAGCAGAGACCCAGTACTTC. The chain recombines TRBV7-2 with TRBJ2-5; 7 bases fit TRBD1. There are 14 residues in the CDR3. J was trimmed by 4 bases and V by 5 bases; bases with no gene match: 7. CDR1 and CDR2 from the germline V gene are SGHTA and FQGNSA.

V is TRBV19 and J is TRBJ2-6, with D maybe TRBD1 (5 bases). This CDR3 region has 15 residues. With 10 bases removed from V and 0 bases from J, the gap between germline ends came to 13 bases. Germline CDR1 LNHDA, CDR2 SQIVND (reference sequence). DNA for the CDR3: TGTGCCACATCACAGGTCTTCTCTGGGGCCAACGTCCTGACTTTC. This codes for CATSQVFSGANVLTF.

CDR3 residues: CASSTGSRGSGANVLTF. The CDR3 bases are TGTGCCAGCAGCACAGGGTCCCGTGGCTCTGGGGCCAACGTCCTGACTTTC. The rearrangement links TRBV2 to TRBJ2-6, with D maybe TRBD1 (6 bases). V shed 6 bases and J shed 0 bases, with 15 bases lying between them. CDR3 length: 17 amino acids. CDR1 SNHLY and CDR2 FYNNEI come from the germline V gene. Filled out from reference TRBV2 and TRBJ2-6, the complete variable domain reads EPEVTQTPSHQVTQMGQEVILRCVPISNHLYFYWYRQILGQKVEFLVSFYNNEISEKSEIFDDQFSVERPDGSNFTLKIRSTKLEDSAMYFCASSTGSRGSGANVLTFGAGSRLTVL.

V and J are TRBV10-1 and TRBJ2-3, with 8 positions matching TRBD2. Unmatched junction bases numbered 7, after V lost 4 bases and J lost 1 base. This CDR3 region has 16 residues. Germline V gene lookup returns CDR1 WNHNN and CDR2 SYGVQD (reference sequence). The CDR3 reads CASSGKWRGGTDTQYF. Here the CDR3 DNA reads TGCGCCAGCAGTGGTAAGTGGCGGGGGGGCACAGATACGCAGTATTTT.

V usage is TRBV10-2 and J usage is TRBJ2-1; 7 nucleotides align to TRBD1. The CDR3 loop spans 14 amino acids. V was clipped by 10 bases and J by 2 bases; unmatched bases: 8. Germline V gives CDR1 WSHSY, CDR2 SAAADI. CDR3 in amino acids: CAIQDRRAYNEQFF. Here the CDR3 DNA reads TGCGCCATCCAGGACAGGAGAGCCTACAATGAGCAGTTCTTC.

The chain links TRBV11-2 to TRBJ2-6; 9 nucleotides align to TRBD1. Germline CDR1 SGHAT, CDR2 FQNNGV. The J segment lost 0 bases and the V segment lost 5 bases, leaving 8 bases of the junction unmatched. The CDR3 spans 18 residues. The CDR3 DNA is TGTGCCAGCAGCCCCCGGGGACAGGGCGGCTCTGGGGCCAACGTCCTGACTTTC. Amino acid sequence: CASSPRGQGGSGANVLTF.

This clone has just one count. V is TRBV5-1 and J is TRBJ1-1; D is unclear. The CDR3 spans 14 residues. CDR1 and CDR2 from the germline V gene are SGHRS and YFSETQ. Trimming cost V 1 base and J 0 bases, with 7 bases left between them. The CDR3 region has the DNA TGCGCCAGCAGCTTGTTTGGCCTGAACACTGAAGCTTTCTTT. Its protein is CASSLFGLNTEAFF. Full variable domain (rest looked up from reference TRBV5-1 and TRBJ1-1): KAGVTQTPRYLIKTRGQQVTLSCSPISGHRSVSWYQQTPGQGLQFLFEYFSETQRNKGNFPGRFSGRQFSNSRSEMNVSTLELGDSALYLCASSLFGLNTEAFFGQGTRLTVV.

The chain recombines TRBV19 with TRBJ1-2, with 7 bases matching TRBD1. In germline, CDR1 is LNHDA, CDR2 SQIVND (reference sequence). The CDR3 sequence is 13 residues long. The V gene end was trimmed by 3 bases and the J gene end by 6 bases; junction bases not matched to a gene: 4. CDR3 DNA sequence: TGTGCCAGTAGTATTAGAACAGGGGATGGCTACACCTTC. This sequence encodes CASSIRTGDGYTF.

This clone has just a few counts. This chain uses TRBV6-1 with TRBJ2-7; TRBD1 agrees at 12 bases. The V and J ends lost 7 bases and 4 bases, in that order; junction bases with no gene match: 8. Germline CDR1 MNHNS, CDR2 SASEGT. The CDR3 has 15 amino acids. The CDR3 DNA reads TGTGCCAGCAACCGAGGGGGACAGGGGGCGTACGAGCAGTACTTC. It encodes CASNRGGQGAYEQYF.